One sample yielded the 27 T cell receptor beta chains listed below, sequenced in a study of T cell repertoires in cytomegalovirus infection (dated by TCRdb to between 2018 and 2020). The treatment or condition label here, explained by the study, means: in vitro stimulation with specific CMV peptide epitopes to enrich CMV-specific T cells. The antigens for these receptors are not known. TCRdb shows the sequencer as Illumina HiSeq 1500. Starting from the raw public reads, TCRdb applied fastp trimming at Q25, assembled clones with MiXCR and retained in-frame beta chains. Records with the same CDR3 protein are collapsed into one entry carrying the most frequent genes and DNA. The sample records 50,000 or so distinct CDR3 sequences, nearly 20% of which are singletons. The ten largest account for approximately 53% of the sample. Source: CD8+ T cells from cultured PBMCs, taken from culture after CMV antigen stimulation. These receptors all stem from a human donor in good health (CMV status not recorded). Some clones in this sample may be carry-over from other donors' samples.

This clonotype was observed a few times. This CDR3 reads CASSLQGPGYGYTF. CDR3 in DNA: TGTGCCAGCAGTCTACAGGGACCGGGGTATGGCTACACCTTC. The chain employs TRBV27 and TRBJ1-2, with a weak D call TRBD1 (6 bases). The CDR3 covers 14 residues. Trimming left V 5 bases short and J 5 bases short, with 15 bases between. From germline, CDR1 is MNHEY and CDR2 SMNVEV (reference sequence).

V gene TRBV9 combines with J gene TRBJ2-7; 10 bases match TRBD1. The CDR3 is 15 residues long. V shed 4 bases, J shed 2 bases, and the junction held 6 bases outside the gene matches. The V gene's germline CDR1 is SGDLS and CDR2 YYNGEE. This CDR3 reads CASSLYGTGAYEQYF. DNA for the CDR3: TGTGCCAGCAGCCTCTACGGGACAGGGGCCTACGAGCAGTACTTC.

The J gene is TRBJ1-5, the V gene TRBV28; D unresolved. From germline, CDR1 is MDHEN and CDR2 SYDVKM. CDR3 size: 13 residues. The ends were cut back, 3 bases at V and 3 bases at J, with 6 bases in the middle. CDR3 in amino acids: CASSFFANQPQHF. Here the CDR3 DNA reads TGTGCCAGCAGTTTTTTTGCCAATCAGCCCCAGCATTTT.

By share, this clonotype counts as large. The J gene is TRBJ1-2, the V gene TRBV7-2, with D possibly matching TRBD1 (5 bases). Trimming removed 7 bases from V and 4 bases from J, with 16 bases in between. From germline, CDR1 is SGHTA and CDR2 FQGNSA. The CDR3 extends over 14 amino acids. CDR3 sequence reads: CASITDRFPYGYTF. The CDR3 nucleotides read TGTGCCAGCATCACAGACAGATTCCCCTATGGCTACACCTTC.

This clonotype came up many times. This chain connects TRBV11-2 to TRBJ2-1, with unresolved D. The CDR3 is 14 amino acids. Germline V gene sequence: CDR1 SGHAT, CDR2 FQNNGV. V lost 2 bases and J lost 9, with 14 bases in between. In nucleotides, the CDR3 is TGTGCCAGCAGCTTATTCCTGGCCGTGGGTGAGCAGTTCTTC. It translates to CASSLFLAVGEQFF.

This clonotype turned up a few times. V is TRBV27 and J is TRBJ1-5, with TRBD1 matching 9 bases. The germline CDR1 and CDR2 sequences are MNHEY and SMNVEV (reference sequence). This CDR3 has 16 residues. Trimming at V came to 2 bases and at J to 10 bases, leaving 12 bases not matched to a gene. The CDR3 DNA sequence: TGTGCCAGCAGTTTAGGGTTTCCGGGACAGGGACGACCCCAGCATTTT. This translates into CASSLGFPGQGRPQHF.

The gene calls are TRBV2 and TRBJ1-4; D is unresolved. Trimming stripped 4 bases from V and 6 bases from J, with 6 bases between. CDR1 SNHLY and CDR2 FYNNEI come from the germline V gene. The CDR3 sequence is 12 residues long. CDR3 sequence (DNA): TGTGCCAGCAGTGGGACCCATGAAAAACTGTTTTTT. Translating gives CASSGTHEKLFF.

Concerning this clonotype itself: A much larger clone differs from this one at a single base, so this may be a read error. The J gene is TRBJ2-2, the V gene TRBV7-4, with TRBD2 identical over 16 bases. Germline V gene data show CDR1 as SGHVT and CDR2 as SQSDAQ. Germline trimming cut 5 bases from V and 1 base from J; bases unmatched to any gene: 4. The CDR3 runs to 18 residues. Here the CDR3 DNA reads TGTGCCAGCAGCCCGGGACTAGCGGGGGGGCGGAACACCGGGGAGCTGTTTTTT. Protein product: CASSPGLAGGRNTGELFF.

CDR3 in DNA: TGTGCCAGCAGTGAAGCGATGACAGGGCACCACGAGCAGTACTTC. Its translation is CASSEAMTGHHEQYF. The rearrangement joins TRBV6-1 to TRBJ2-7; TRBD1 aligns across 7 bases. The germline gives CDR1 MNHNS, CDR2 SASEGT. J lost 5 bases, V lost 0 bases, and 7 bases had no gene match. The CDR3 sequence is 15 residues long.

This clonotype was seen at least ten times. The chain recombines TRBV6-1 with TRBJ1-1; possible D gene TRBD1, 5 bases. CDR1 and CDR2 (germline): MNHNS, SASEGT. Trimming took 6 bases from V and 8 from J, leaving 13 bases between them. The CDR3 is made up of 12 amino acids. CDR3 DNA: TGTGCCAGCAGCCTTATCGGGGGGGAAGCTTTCTTT. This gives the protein CASSLIGGEAFF.

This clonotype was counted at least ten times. The DNA of the CDR3 is TGTGCCAGCAGCTTAGATCGGGGACTAGCGGGAGTACCCGCCTACGAGCAGTACTTC. Protein product: CASSLDRGLAGVPAYEQYF. The J gene is TRBJ2-7, the V gene TRBV11-2; 14 bases fit TRBD2. V dropped 0 bases and J dropped 2; count of bases not matched to a gene: 9. This CDR3 is built from 19 residues. Germline V gives CDR1 SGHAT, CDR2 FQNNGV.

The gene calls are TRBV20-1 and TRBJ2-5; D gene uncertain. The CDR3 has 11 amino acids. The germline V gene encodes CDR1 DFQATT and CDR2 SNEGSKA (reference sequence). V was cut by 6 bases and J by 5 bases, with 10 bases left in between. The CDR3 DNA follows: TGCAGTGCAGTATTGGGCGAGACCCAGTACTTC. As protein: CSAVLGETQYF.

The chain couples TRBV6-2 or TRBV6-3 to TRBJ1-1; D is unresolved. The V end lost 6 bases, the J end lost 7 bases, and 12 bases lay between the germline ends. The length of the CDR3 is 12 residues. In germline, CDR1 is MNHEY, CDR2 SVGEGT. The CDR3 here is CASSPTGNEAFF. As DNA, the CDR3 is TGTGCCAGCAGCCCGACGGGGAATGAAGCTTTCTTT.

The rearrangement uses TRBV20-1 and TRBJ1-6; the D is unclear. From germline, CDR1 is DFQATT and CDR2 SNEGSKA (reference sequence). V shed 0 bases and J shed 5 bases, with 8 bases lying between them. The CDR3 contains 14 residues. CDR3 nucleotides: TGCAGTGCTAGAGACGGAAAAAATAATTCACCCCTCCACTTT. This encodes CSARDGKNNSPLHF.

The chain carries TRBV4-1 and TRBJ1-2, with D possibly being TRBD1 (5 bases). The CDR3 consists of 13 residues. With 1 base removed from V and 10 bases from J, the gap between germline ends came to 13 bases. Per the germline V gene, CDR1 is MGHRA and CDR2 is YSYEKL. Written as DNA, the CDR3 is TGCGCCAGCAGCCAAGGGTTTGGGGGGACCTACACCTTC. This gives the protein CASSQGFGGTYTF.

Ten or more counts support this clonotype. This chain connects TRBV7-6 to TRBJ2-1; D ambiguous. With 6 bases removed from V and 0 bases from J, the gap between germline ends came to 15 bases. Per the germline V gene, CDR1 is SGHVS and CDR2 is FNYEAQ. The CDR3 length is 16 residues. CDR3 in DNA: TGTGCCAGCAGTCCCCAGGCCCCCAGCTCCTACAATGAGCAGTTCTTC. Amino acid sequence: CASSPQAPSSYNEQFF.

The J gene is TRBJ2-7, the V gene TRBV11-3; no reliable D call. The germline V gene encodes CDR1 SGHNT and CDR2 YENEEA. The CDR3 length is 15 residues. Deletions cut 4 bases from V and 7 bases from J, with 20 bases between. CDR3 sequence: CASSSSPTGRLEQYF. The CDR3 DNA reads TGTGCCAGCAGCTCATCCCCGACTGGACGTCTGGAGCAGTACTTC.

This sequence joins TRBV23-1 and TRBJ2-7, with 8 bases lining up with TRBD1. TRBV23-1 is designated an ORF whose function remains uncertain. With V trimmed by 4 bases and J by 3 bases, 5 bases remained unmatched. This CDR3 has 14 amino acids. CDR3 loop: CASSPWTGRYEQYF. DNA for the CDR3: TGCGCCAGCAGTCCCTGGACAGGGCGCTACGAGCAGTACTTC.

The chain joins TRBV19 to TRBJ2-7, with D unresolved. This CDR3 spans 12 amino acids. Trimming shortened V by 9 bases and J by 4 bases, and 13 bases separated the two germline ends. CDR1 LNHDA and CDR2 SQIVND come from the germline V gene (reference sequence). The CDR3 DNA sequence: TGTGCCAGCCAAGGGTCAACGTACGAGCAGTACTTC. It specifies CASQGSTYEQYF.

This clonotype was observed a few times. CDR3 DNA: TGCGCCAGCAGTCAATCGTGGGCAGGGGAAGAACAGCCCCAGCATTTT. Residues: CASSQSWAGEEQPQHF. The chain combines TRBV23-1 with TRBJ1-5, with a possible D match to TRBD1 (6 bases). TRBV23-1 is recorded as an ORF, its role being uncertain. The CDR3 is 16 amino acids. The V gene lost 0 bases and the J gene lost 7 bases, with 16 bases spanning the gap.

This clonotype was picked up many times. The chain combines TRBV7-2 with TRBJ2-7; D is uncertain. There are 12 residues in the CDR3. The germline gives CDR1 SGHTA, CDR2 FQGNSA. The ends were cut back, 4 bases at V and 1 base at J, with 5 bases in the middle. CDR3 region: CASSWQSYEQYF. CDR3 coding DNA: TGTGCCAGCAGCTGGCAGTCCTACGAGCAGTACTTC.

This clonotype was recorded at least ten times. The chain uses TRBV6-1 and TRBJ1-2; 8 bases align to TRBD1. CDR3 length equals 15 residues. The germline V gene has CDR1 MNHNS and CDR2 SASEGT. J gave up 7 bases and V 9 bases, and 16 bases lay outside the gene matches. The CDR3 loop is CASLKVGQALFGYTF. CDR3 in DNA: TGTGCCAGTTTGAAAGTGGGACAGGCCCTATTTGGCTACACCTTC.

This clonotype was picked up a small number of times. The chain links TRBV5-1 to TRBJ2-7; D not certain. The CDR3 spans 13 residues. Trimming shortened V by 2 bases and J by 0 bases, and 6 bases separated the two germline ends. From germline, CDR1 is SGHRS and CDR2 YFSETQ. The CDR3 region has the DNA TGCGCCAGCAGCTTCTCGGGCTCCTACGAGCAGTACTTC. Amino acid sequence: CASSFSGSYEQYF.

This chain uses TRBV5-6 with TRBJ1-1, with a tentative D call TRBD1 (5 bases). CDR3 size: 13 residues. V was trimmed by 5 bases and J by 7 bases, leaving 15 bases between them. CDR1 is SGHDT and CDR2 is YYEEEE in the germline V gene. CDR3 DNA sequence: TGTGCCAGCAGGAGGGGAGGTAACCTTGAAGCTTTCTTT. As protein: CASRRGGNLEAFF.

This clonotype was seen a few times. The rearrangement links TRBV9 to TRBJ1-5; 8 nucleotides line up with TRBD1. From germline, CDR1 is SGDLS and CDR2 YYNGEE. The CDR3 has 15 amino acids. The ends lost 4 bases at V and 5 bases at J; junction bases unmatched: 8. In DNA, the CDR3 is TGTGCCAGCAGCTTACGGGACAGGTTATATCAGCCCCAGCATTTT. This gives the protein CASSLRDRLYQPQHF.

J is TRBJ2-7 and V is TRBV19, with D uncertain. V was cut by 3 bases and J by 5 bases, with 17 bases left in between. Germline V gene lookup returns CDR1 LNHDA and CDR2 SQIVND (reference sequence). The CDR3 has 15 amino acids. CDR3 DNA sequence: TGTGCCAGTAGTATCATACTCGGTTCTAGAAACGAGCAGTACTTC. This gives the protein CASSIILGSRNEQYF.

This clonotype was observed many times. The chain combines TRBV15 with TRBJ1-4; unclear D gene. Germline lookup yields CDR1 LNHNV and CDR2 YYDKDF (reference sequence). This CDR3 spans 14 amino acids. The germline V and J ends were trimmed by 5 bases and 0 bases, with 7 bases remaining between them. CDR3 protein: CATSGTATNEKLFF. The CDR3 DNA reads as TGTGCCACCAGCGGAACTGCAACTAATGAAAAACTGTTTTTT.